The sequence of this T cell receptor (beta chain) was determined in a study of blood T cell repertoires in COVID-19. Study-level information: Donors in the United States, Italy and Spain gave samples during acute or convalescent COVID-19.

As processed by the authors: The assay estimated nucleated cells by amplifying reference gene primers. TCRdb's copy holds only in-frame clones and misses some; the assay was immunoSEQ multiplex PCR. V and J calls and clone size are as listed in that table; D and trimming were resolved from the DNA. Of roughly 100,000 clones listed, approximately 89% were seen once; the top ten hold approximately 17%. CDR1 and CDR2 (germline): KGHSH, LQKENI. The CDR3 has 14 amino acids. The trim removed 5 bases at V and 3 bases at J, leaving 5 bases unmatched. The TCR was taken from a woman of 80 years or more in a cohort sampled during active COVID-19. The material sequenced was peripheral blood. The chain employs TRBV18 and TRBJ2-7; TRBD2 aligns across 9 bases. This CDR3 is CASSVGAGGYEQYF. DNA of the CDR3: TGTGCCAGCTCAGTTGGAGCGGGAGGCTACGAGCAGTACTTC.